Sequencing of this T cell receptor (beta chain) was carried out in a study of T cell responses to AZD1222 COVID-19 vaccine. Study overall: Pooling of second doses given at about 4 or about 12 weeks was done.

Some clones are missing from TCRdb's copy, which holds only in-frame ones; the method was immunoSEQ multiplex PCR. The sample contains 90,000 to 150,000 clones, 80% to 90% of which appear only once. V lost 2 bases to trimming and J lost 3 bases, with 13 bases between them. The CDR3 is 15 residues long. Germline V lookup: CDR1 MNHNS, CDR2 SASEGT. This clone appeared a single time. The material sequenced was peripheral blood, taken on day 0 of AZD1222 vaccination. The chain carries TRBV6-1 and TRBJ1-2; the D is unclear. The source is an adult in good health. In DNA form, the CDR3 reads TGTGCCAGCAGTGAATCCGTTCCCCGGGACTATGGCTACACCTTC. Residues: CASSESVPRDYGYTF.